This record looks at one T cell receptor beta chain sequence and its context. Produced via immunoSEQ multiplex PCR; TCRdb's table is partial and in-frame only. The sample shows roughly 250,000 clones, roughly 88% of them seen only once. Cohort 3 recovered donors had two negative PCRs, clearance, or symptom resolution. Deletions cut 2 bases from V and 7 bases from J, with 12 bases between. Per germline, CDR1 SGHAT and CDR2 FQNNGV. This CDR3 is built from 15 residues. The data stem from a study of blood T cell repertoires in COVID-19. Study background: Sample material is recorded as cDNA or gDNA derived from T cells, B-cell-depleted T cells, or PBMCs.

This TCR came from a woman aged 45-59 years who had recovered from COVID-19. The chain uses TRBV11-2 and TRBJ1-6, with D hard to call. The sequencing input was PBMCs or T cells enriched from blood (not recorded which). CDR3 DNA: TGTGCCAGCAGCTTAAATGCGGTTTGGAATTCACCCCTCCACTTT. Encoded protein: CASSLNAVWNSPLHF.